This TCR beta chain is drawn from a study of Graves' ophthalmopathy and Graves' hyperthyroidism. Study overall: The collection of peripheral blood took place at initial diagnosis, before any treatment.

Amplification targeted the TCR beta CDR3 regions, with RNA transcripts as the source material. In the first round, RT-PCR was carried out with HTBI primers, and a multiplex PCR formed the second round. One entry per CDR3 protein, called by TCRdb with MiXCR from the multiplex PCR reads. The sample has roughly 220,000 distinct CDR3 sequences, 45% seen once. This CDR3 has 13 residues. V lost 7 bases to trimming and J lost 4 bases, with 13 bases between them. Germline V CDR1 and CDR2: LNHNV, YYDKDF (reference sequence). At least ten counts were recorded for this clonotype. A duration under 3 months, NOSPECS ≥4, CAS ≥3 and moderate-to-severe activity characterized the donors with ophthalmopathy. Excluded were patients with other autoimmune diseases, uncontrolled infections, pregnancy or lactation.

The material sequenced was peripheral blood. This chain uses TRBV15 with TRBJ2-5; D remains unclear. The TCR sequence derives from an adult man with Graves' ophthalmopathy. The CDR3 is CATTKEPRETQYF. The DNA of the CDR3 is TGTGCCACCACCAAGGAGCCGAGAGAGACCCAGTACTTC.